The clone carrying this T cell receptor (beta chain) was detected many times. For TCR beta, libraries came from iRepertoire HTBI primers and Arm-PCR of CDR3 regions. TCRdb processed the multiplex PCR reads anew with MiXCR; each CDR3 protein has one entry. The sample lists 300,000 to 500,000 distinct CDR3 sequences; about 20% were seen once. The data are from a study of regulatory T cells in long-lasting Graves disease. Time point meaning: persistent/refractory GD, antithyroid drugs over 5 years with positive TRAb. Scientists built the TCR library using RNA that was extracted from PBMCs. The diagnosis of Graves' disease used American Thyroid Association guidelines. This CDR3 is 13 amino acids long. Germline V CDR1 and CDR2: GTSNPN, SVGIG (reference sequence). Trimming removed 3 bases from V and 12 bases from J, with 20 bases in between.

The rearrangement links TRBV30 to TRBJ1-2; TRBD1 is a possible D gene (5 bases). This receptor was identified in a female donor with Graves disease. Sequences were derived from peripheral blood mononuclear cells (PBMCs), sampled when the disease was refractory, from a patient treated with antithyroid drugs. The CDR3 DNA reads as TGTGCCTGGAGCCCTCTGAGGGCAGGGCTACACACCTTC. Translated, it gives CAWSPLRAGLHTF.